This T cell receptor (beta chain) was recovered during a study of siplizumab effects on memory and regulatory T cells. General observations from the study: A small minority of alloreactive clones were mapped to unstimulated subsets. The study did not confirm that proliferating Tregs from siplizumab cultures were suppressive. The diversity of naive T cells seemed greater than that of memory cells, and their alloresponse contribution seemed major.

The germline gives CDR1 MNHNY, CDR2 SVGAGI (reference sequence). V lost 4 bases, J lost 1 base, and 11 bases lay in between. The CDR3 contains 15 residues. This table comes from immunoSEQ multiplex PCR, and its TCRdb copy is limited to in-frame clones, with some not included. The top ten hold about 11% of the sample, which has about 97,000 clones, around 90% seen once. Points on this clone: The antigen is unknown.

The specimen sequenced was non-Treg CD4+ T cells sorted from blood. The chain is built from TRBV6-6 and TRBJ1-5; D call uncertain. The receptor's source is a human donor in good health. The CDR3: CASSFRAPSNQPQHF. CDR3 DNA sequence: TGTGCCAGCAGTTTTAGGGCACCAAGCAATCAGCCCCAGCATTTT.